This T cell receptor (beta chain) was recorded in a study of T cells in Graves' hyperthyroidism and ophthalmopathy. Amplification targeted TCR beta CDR3 regions from RNA transcripts. HTBI primers were used for first-round RT-PCR of the TCR CDR3. TCRdb recomputed calls from the multiplex PCR reads with MiXCR, one row per CDR3 protein. The sample includes about 200,000 distinct CDR3 sequences, 17% seen only once; the top ten take around 48%. Source material: blood. This clonotype was obtained from a woman aged 50 to 60 with Graves' hyperthyroidism.

The CDR3 reads CATSDWDREETQYF. The CDR3 DNA reads TGTGCCACCAGTGATTGGGACAGGGAAGAGACCCAGTACTTC. The chain uses TRBV24-1 and TRBJ2-5; 9 bases are a match to TRBD1. V gave up 2 bases and J gave up 3 bases; unmatched junction bases: 0. From germline, CDR1 is KGHDR and CDR2 SFDVKD. This CDR3 is built from 14 residues.